The 6 T cell receptor beta chains below come from one sample, sequenced in a study of T cell responses to AZD1222 COVID-19 vaccine (dated by TCRdb to the early 2020s). The time point label here, explained by the study, means: baseline before first vaccination. The treatment or condition label of this sample denotes: meningococcal conjugate vaccine given as trial control. The method behind the library was the immunoSEQ multiplex PCR assay. The table comes from immuneACCESS by way of TCRdb, which keeps in-frame sequences with V and J called. Part of the clones is missing from these tables; in studies checked, under half for an unresolved V gene and the rest for unknown reasons. The sample table contains about 93,000 clones; only one count was recorded for just under 90% of them. About 2.8% of the sample rests with the top ten. The source material was peripheral blood, sampled on day 0 of MenACWY control vaccination. Receptors originate from an adult in good health.

This clone was counted once. J is TRBJ2-2 and V is TRBV5-1, with D tentatively TRBD1 (6 bases). The CDR3 totals 13 residues. Germline assignment: CDR1 SGHRS and CDR2 YFSETQ. The V end was cut by 4 bases, the J end by 5 bases, with 9 bases between. CDR3 sequence (DNA): TGCGCCAGCAGCCCAGGACAGACCGGGGAGCTGTTTTTT. Amino acid sequence: CASSPGQTGELFF.

The chain couples TRBV19 to TRBJ1-4; possible D gene TRBD1, 5 bases. V was shortened by 9 bases and J by 8 bases, with 19 bases between the two germline ends. Germline V gene lookup returns CDR1 LNHDA and CDR2 SQIVND (reference sequence). This CDR3 has 14 residues. In DNA, the CDR3 is TGTGCCAGCGTCTTAGAAGGGACCGCCGAAAAACTGTTTTTT. It codes for CASVLEGTAEKLFF.

The CDR3 loop is CASSFPGYYGYTF. DNA of the CDR3: TGTGCCAGCAGTTTCCCGGGGTACTATGGCTACACCTTC. This chain uses TRBV12-3 or TRBV12-4 with TRBJ1-2; no clear D. This CDR3 is built from 13 residues. Trimming left V 3 bases short and J 3 bases short, with 8 bases between.

The chain recombines TRBV2 with TRBJ2-7; TRBD2 matches 13 bases. V was clipped by 6 bases and J by 2 bases; unmatched bases: 1. The length of the CDR3 is 14 residues. Germline lookup yields CDR1 SNHLY and CDR2 FYNNEI. The CDR3 region is CASRGTSGAYEQYF. Written as DNA, the CDR3 is TGTGCCAGCAGGGGGACTAGCGGGGCCTACGAGCAGTACTTC. Complete variable domain (other parts from reference TRBV2 and TRBJ2-7): EPEVTQTPSHQVTQMGQEVILRCVPISNHLYFYWYRQILGQKVEFLVSFYNNEISEKSEIFDDQFSVERPDGSNFTLKIRSTKLEDSAMYFCASRGTSGAYEQYFGPGTRLTVT.

V usage is TRBV19 and J usage is TRBJ2-7, with D maybe TRBD2 (6 bases). The CDR3 covers 13 residues. Trimming removed 8 bases at V and 2 bases at J, with 13 bases between. The germline CDR1 and CDR2 sequences are LNHDA and SQIVND (reference sequence). CDR3: CASGPGRTYEQYF. The CDR3 region has the DNA TGTGCCAGTGGACCAGGGAGGACCTACGAGCAGTACTTC.

The chain is built from TRBV5-5 and TRBJ1-5; D is unresolved. Trimming shortened V by 2 bases and J by 2 bases, and 8 bases separated the two germline ends. The CDR3 is 14 residues long. The V gene's germline CDR1 is SGHKS and CDR2 YYEKEE (reference sequence). CDR3 coding DNA: TGTGCCAGCAGCTTAATGGGTGGCAATCAGCCCCAGCATTTT. Residues: CASSLMGGNQPQHF. Complete variable domain (other parts from reference TRBV5-5 and TRBJ1-5): DAGVTQSPTHLIKTRGQQVTLRCSPISGHKSVSWYQQVLGQGPQFIFQYYEKEERGRGNFPDRFSARQFPNYSSELNVNALLLGDSALYLCASSLMGGNQPQHFGDGTRLSIL.